One sample yielded the 14 T cell receptor beta chains listed below, sequenced in a study of post-analysis software for immune sequencing data. General study findings and limits: TRBV5-6, TRBV5-1 and TRBV20-1 were among four or five TRBV segments more frequent in patients than controls.

The antigens of these receptors remain unknown. Unique molecular identifiers featured in each of the TCR beta cDNA libraries. TCRdb independently ran MiXCR on the PCR reads; one entry per CDR3 protein. This sample has more than 500,000 distinct CDR3 sequences, with around 31% found just once. The sequenced material came from blood. All receptors come from a girl under 18 with multiple sclerosis.

This clonotype was detected only once. The junction departs from the called germline gene at one end, perhaps through a read error. The chain uses TRBV20-1 and TRBJ2-1; 9 bases are shared with TRBD1. The CDR3 is made up of 14 amino acids. Germline values: CDR1 DFQATT, CDR2 SNEGSKA (reference sequence). The CDR3: CSAHGDRAYNEQFF. In DNA, the CDR3 is TGCAGTGCGCACGGGGACAGGGCCTATAATGAGCAGTTCTTC.

This clonotype was seen a few times. The chain has TRBV11-2 and TRBJ1-2; 8 positions agree with TRBD1. The CDR3 sequence is 13 residues long. The ends lost 1 base at V and 6 bases at J; junction bases unmatched: 1. CDR1 is SGHAT, CDR2 FQNNGV, per germline. CDR3 sequence reads: CASSLAGGNGYTF. DNA of the CDR3: TGTGCCAGCAGCTTAGCAGGGGGCAATGGCTACACCTTC.

The rearrangement uses TRBV7-9 and TRBJ1-4; D may be TRBD1 (5 bases). This CDR3 comprises 14 residues. Trimming shortened V by 8 bases and J by 5 bases, and 15 bases separated the two germline ends. CDR1 is SEHNR, CDR2 FQNEAQ, per germline (reference sequence). CDR3: CASRPTGPNEKLFF. CDR3 sequence (DNA): TGTGCCAGCCGCCCAACAGGACCAAATGAAAAACTGTTTTTT.

The chain couples TRBV20-1 to TRBJ1-1, with 7 nucleotides matching TRBD1. Germline V gene data show CDR1 as DFQATT and CDR2 as SNEGSKA (reference sequence). The CDR3 totals 14 residues. The V gene end was trimmed by 0 bases and the J gene end by 8 bases; junction bases not matched to a gene: 9. The CDR3 here is CSARDARGGGEAFF. As DNA, the CDR3 is TGCAGTGCTAGAGATGCTAGGGGAGGGGGCGAAGCTTTCTTT.

This chain links TRBV10-3 with TRBJ2-3; 7 positions agree with TRBD2. This CDR3 contains 15 residues. The V gene end was trimmed by 2 bases and the J gene end by 2 bases; junction bases not matched to a gene: 4. Germline V CDR1 and CDR2: ENHRY, SYGVKD. The CDR3 spells CAISEPGGVTDTQYF. The CDR3 DNA reads TGTGCCATCAGTGAGCCTGGGGGGGTCACAGATACGCAGTATTTT.

This chain joins TRBV5-1 and TRBJ2-1; the D gene is possibly TRBD2 (6 bases). The V end was cut by 5 bases, the J end by 12 bases, with 12 bases between. The CDR3 is 11 amino acids. Germline-derived CDR1 and CDR2 are SGHRS and YFSETQ. DNA of the CDR3: TGCGCCAGCAGGGAGGGGACTGTGCAGTTCTTC. Amino acids: CASREGTVQFF.

The CDR3 sequence: CASSEGTVPNEQFF. In DNA form, the CDR3 reads TGTGCCAGCAGTGAAGGGACAGTCCCCAATGAGCAGTTCTTC. The chain couples TRBV6-4 to TRBJ2-1; TRBD1 matches at 7 bases. The germline V gene has CDR1 MRHNA and CDR2 SNTAGT. After removal of 3 bases from V and 6 bases from J, the junction contained 5 bases not matched to a gene. The CDR3 totals 14 residues.

Only a few counts were recorded for this clonotype. The chain couples TRBV27 to TRBJ2-5; TRBD1 agrees at 8 bases. CDR1 MNHEY and CDR2 SMNVEV come from the germline V gene (reference sequence). The CDR3 extends over 13 amino acids. With 5 bases clipped from V and 13 bases from J, the junction kept 12 bases outside the gene matches. For the CDR3, the DNA is TGTGCCAGCAGTACGGGACAGGCGCCGGTAGTGTACTTC. Translating gives CASSTGQAPVVYF.

This clonotype has just one count. This rearrangement joins TRBV12-3 or TRBV12-4 to TRBJ2-6, with D uncertain. V shed 6 bases and J shed 8 bases, with 26 bases lying between them. The CDR3 sequence is 18 residues long. CDR3 DNA: TGTGCCAGCAGCTTAAGGTCGTACAGCCTTGGCCCATCCAACGTCCTGACTTTC. It codes for CASSLRSYSLGPSNVLTF.

V is TRBV2 and J is TRBJ2-1, with D possibly TRBD2 on 5 matching bases. Trimming took off 2 bases at V and 2 bases at J, with 13 bases between the two ends. Germline loops: CDR1 SNHLY, CDR2 FYNNEI. There are 16 residues in the CDR3. CDR3 in amino acids: CASSERRRSAYNEQFF. Written as DNA, the CDR3 is TGTGCCAGCAGTGAACGGCGGAGGAGCGCCTACAATGAGCAGTTCTTC.

This chain connects TRBV24-1 to TRBJ1-1; D call uncertain. The CDR3 consists of 13 residues. The germline gives CDR1 KGHDR, CDR2 SFDVKD. V was clipped by 1 base and J by 7 bases, with 9 bases between them. CDR3 sequence reads: CATSDLDKHEAFF. The CDR3 coding sequence is TGTGCCACCAGTGATTTAGACAAACATGAAGCTTTCTTT.

With respect to this clonotype: It is likely a read error, because the conserved phenylalanine at the end of the CDR3 is missing. The genes are TRBV5-1 and TRBJ2-2, with D perhaps TRBD1 (6 bases). The V end lost 5 bases, the J end lost 0 bases, and 11 bases lay between the germline ends. The CDR3 runs to 15 residues. Per germline, CDR1 SGHRS and CDR2 YFSETQ. CDR3 coding DNA: TGCGCCAGCAGACGGGACATCGCGAACACCGGGGAGCTGTTTGTT. Amino acids: CASRRDIANTGELFV.

This clonotype appeared many times. The chain has TRBV7-9 and TRBJ1-2; 10 nucleotides agree with TRBD1. CDR3 length equals 16 residues. Germline CDR1 and CDR2: SEHNR and FQNEAQ (reference sequence). V was pared by 5 bases and J by 2 bases, with 8 bases of the junction left unmatched. The DNA for the CDR3 is TGTGCCAGCAGCCTACAGACAGGGGGCGCAAACTATGGCTACACCTTC. This sequence encodes CASSLQTGGANYGYTF.

This clonotype has only a few counts. This rearrangement joins TRBV20-1 to TRBJ2-7; D is possibly TRBD1 (6 bases). CDR3 length: 14 amino acids. V shed 0 bases and J shed 0 bases, with 9 bases lying between them. Germline loops: CDR1 DFQATT, CDR2 SNEGSKA (reference sequence). CDR3 sequence (DNA): TGCAGTGCTAGAGATCAGGGGAGCTCCTACGAGCAGTACTTC. It translates to CSARDQGSSYEQYF.